This passage covers 27 T cell receptor beta chains from one sample sequenced in a study of T cells in Graves' hyperthyroidism and ophthalmopathy. The source material, RNA transcripts, was used to amplify TCR beta CDR3 regions. HTBI primers were employed in a first-round RT-PCR of the TCR CDR3. MiXCR, run by TCRdb on the multiplex PCR reads, gives a single entry per CDR3 protein. The sample yields about 590,000 distinct CDR3 sequences, 14% seen once. Sequencing was carried out using blood. These receptors were obtained from a woman between 18 and 30 years old with Graves' ophthalmopathy.

This clonotype was detected ten times or more. The V and J genes are TRBV12-3 or TRBV12-4 and TRBJ1-4; TRBD1 aligns across 9 bases. Germline trimming cut 5 bases from V and 10 bases from J; bases unmatched to any gene: 5. This CDR3 has 13 amino acids. In DNA form, the CDR3 reads TGTGCCAGCAGTCGCACAGGGGGCGCAAAACTGTTTTTT. Translation gives CASSRTGGAKLFF.

Details on this clonotype: Since a much larger clone is just one base distant, this may be a read error. The chain joins TRBV30 to TRBJ1-6; 8 bases line up with TRBD1. There are 13 residues in the CDR3. Trimming took 7 bases from V and 8 from J; bases not matched to a gene: 7. Germline assignment: CDR1 GTSNPN and CDR2 SVGIG (reference sequence). The CDR3 DNA sequence: TGTGCCTCCAGACGGACAGGGTATTCACCCCTCCACTTT. Protein sequence: CASRRTGYSPLHF.

This clonotype came up many times. The chain uses TRBV7-2 and TRBJ2-1, with 15 bases fitting TRBD2. The CDR3 sequence is 17 residues long. Germline CDR1 SGHTA, CDR2 FQGNSA. The ends lost 1 base at V and 9 bases at J; junction bases unmatched: 7. The CDR3 DNA is TGTGCCAGCAGCTTAGGGACTAGCGGGAGGGGAGACACTGAGCAGTTCTTC. Translating it yields CASSLGTSGRGDTEQFF.

At least ten counts were recorded for this clonotype. The V gene is TRBV6-1, the J gene TRBJ2-7; possible D gene TRBD1, 5 bases. The V and J ends lost 3 bases and 3 bases respectively, with 9 bases between them. This CDR3 comprises 13 residues. Per germline, CDR1 MNHNS and CDR2 SASEGT. The CDR3 region has the DNA TGTGCCAGCAGTGAGACAGATTACTACGAGCAGTACTTC. This translates into CASSETDYYEQYF.

This clonotype was detected ten times or more. The rearrangement uses TRBV7-8 and TRBJ2-3; no definite D call. This CDR3 comprises 12 residues. Germline-derived CDR1 and CDR2 are SGHVS and FQNEAQ. V lost 4 bases, J lost 4 bases, and 6 bases lay in between. The CDR3 reads CASSYGPDTQYF. The CDR3 DNA is TGTGCCAGCAGCTATGGACCAGATACGCAGTATTTT.

This clonotype has a count of ten or more. The chain uses TRBV6-6 and TRBJ1-5; D is ambiguous. V lost 2 bases and J lost 3, with 11 bases in between. The CDR3 is 15 residues long. Germline loops: CDR1 MNHNY, CDR2 SVGAGI (reference sequence). The CDR3 region has the DNA TGTGCCAGCAGTTACGATTGGCAGAACAATCAGCCCCAGCATTTT. Protein product: CASSYDWQNNQPQHF.

This clonotype has at least ten counts. The rearrangement uses TRBV12-3 or TRBV12-4 and TRBJ2-1; 7 nucleotides align to TRBD2. The J segment lost 6 bases and the V segment lost 0 bases, leaving 5 bases of the junction unmatched. This CDR3 contains 15 residues. The CDR3 protein is CASSLAGGLLNEQFF. CDR3 in DNA: TGTGCCAGCAGTTTAGCGGGAGGGCTCCTCAATGAGCAGTTCTTC.

This clonotype was detected many times. The chain employs TRBV12-3 or TRBV12-4 and TRBJ2-2; TRBD2 matches 9 bases. V lost 7 bases, J lost 3 bases, and 9 bases stayed unmatched. The CDR3 extends over 16 amino acids. The CDR3 nucleotides read TGTGCCAGCACCCCGCGGGGGGGGAGGGACACCGGGGAGCTGTTTTTT. Amino acid sequence: CASTPRGGRDTGELFF.

This clonotype was detected only a few times. The gene calls are TRBV18 and TRBJ2-6; perhaps TRBD1 as D (6 bases). CDR3 length: 16 residues. Germline CDR1 reads KGHSH; CDR2 reads LQKENI. V was trimmed by 5 bases and J by 2 bases, leaving 13 bases between them. The CDR3 nucleotides read TGTGCCAGCTCAAGGCCAGGGGTTACTGGGGCCAACGTCCTGACTTTC. Protein: CASSRPGVTGANVLTF.

The rearrangement joins TRBV7-6 to TRBJ2-7, with D maybe TRBD2 (5 bases). The CDR3 loop spans 13 amino acids. From germline, CDR1 is SGHVS and CDR2 FNYEAQ. Trimming took 5 bases from V and 7 from J, leaving 15 bases between them. The DNA of the CDR3 is TGTGCCAGCAGCCCGTCGGTAGCGTGGGAGCAGTACTTC. Its translation is CASSPSVAWEQYF.

For this clonotype: With a much larger clone just one base away, this may be a read error. The chain recombines TRBV28 with TRBJ1-5; D unresolved. V lost 4 bases and J 0 bases, leaving 16 bases between the germline ends. The CDR3 length is 17 residues. Germline-derived CDR1 and CDR2 are MDHEN and SYDVKM. The chain's CDR3 is CASSSAHGMLSNQPQHF. CDR3 in DNA: TGTGCCAGCAGTTCCGCGCATGGAATGCTTAGCAATCAGCCCCAGCATTTT.

This clonotype was recorded many times. The V gene is TRBV12-3 or TRBV12-4, the J gene TRBJ1-5; 9 positions match TRBD1. With 6 bases clipped from V and 6 bases from J, the junction kept 9 bases outside the gene matches. The CDR3 sequence is 15 residues long. The CDR3 bases are TGTGCCAGCAGAGCTACCGGGACAGGGAGTCAGCCCCAGCATTTT. Translated, it gives CASRATGTGSQPQHF.

This rearrangement joins TRBV27 to TRBJ1-2; tentative D call: TRBD1 (6 bases). Germline loops: CDR1 MNHEY, CDR2 SMNVEV (reference sequence). This CDR3 has 15 residues. Trimming cost V 5 bases and J 4 bases, with 17 bases left between them. The CDR3 loop reads CASSPPAGVPYGYTF. The CDR3, as DNA: TGTGCCAGCAGTCCCCCAGCAGGGGTCCCCTATGGCTACACCTTC.

In its sample, this clonotype was seen a few times. The chain recombines TRBV6-6 with TRBJ1-6, with D possibly being TRBD1 (5 bases). Trimming shortened V by 2 bases and J by 10 bases, and 15 bases separated the two germline ends. The length of the CDR3 is 15 residues. Germline V lookup: CDR1 MNHNY, CDR2 SVGAGI (reference sequence). The chain's CDR3 is CASSYNWGSRSPLHF. Here the CDR3 DNA reads TGTGCCAGCAGTTACAACTGGGGCAGCCGCTCACCCCTCCACTTT.

This clonotype was picked up one time. CDR3 residues: CAIRGTGYYGYTF. CDR3 nucleotides: TGTGCCATCAGGGGGACAGGGTACTATGGCTACACCTTC. The V call is TRBV10-3, the J call TRBJ1-2; the match to TRBD1 covers 9 bases. V dropped 6 bases and J dropped 3; count of bases not matched to a gene: 2. Germline CDR1 is ENHRY and CDR2 is SYGVKD. This CDR3 comprises 13 residues.

V usage is TRBV12-3 or TRBV12-4 and J usage is TRBJ2-5; D is tentatively TRBD1 or TRBD2 (5 bases each). The CDR3 covers 13 residues. V lost 3 bases to trimming and J lost 7 bases, with 12 bases between them. Here the CDR3 DNA reads TGTGCCAGCAGTTTCGGGGCCTTCGGGACCCAGTACTTC. Protein product: CASSFGAFGTQYF.

This clonotype was seen ten or more times. J is TRBJ2-7 and V is TRBV28; TRBD2 might be the D (5 bases). This CDR3 spans 14 amino acids. Germline loops: CDR1 MDHEN, CDR2 SYDVKM. V was cut by 5 bases and J by 9 bases, with 20 bases left in between. The CDR3 region has the DNA TGTGCCAGCAGTCCCCACGGACCGAGCCGGGGGCAGTACTTC. It translates to CASSPHGPSRGQYF.

In its sample, this clonotype was seen once. DNA for the CDR3: TGTGCCAGCACACAGGGGAGTGGTCACACCGGGGAGCTGTTTTTT. Amino acids: CASTQGSGHTGELFF. V is TRBV6-1 and J is TRBJ2-2; 7 nucleotides match TRBD1. This CDR3 is 15 amino acids long. CDR1 is MNHNS and CDR2 is SASEGT in the germline V gene. After removal of 7 bases from V and 3 bases from J, the junction contained 8 bases not matched to a gene.

This clonotype occurred many times. The genes are TRBV2 and TRBJ2-5; tentative D call: TRBD2 (6 bases). Germline lookup yields CDR1 SNHLY and CDR2 FYNNEI. With 5 bases removed from V and 5 bases from J, the gap between germline ends came to 15 bases. The CDR3 contains 14 residues. The CDR3 loop is CASSPLATEETQYF. The CDR3 DNA reads TGTGCCAGCAGTCCTCTAGCGACGGAGGAGACCCAGTACTTC.

This clonotype was recorded a few times. The J gene is TRBJ2-3, the V gene TRBV4-1; perhaps TRBD2 as D (6 bases). The CDR3 is made up of 16 amino acids. Trimming took off 6 bases at V and 5 bases at J, with 21 bases between the two ends. CDR1 is MGHRA, CDR2 YSYEKL, per germline. In nucleotides, the CDR3 is TGCGCCAGCAGTAGACACCTAGGGACTGCCGGAGATACGCAGTATTTT. This codes for CASSRHLGTAGDTQYF.

This clonotype has at least ten counts. The chain has TRBV12-3 or TRBV12-4 and TRBJ1-1, with 7 bases aligning to TRBD1. Trimming removed 5 bases from V and 5 bases from J; junction bases left unmatched: 5. This CDR3 has 13 amino acids. The CDR3 region has the DNA TGTGCCAGCAGTAGGGGGCGAGGGACTGAAGCTTTCTTT. It translates to CASSRGRGTEAFF.

The count of this clonotype is one. Because the CDR3 is missing its conserved closing phenylalanine or tryptophan, this is likely a read error. The CDR3 here is CASSLSGNTEAFS. The CDR3 bases are TGTGCCAGCAGCTTGAGTGGGAACACTGAAGCTTTCTCT. The rearrangement uses TRBV11-1 and TRBJ1-1; unclear D gene. Per the germline V gene, CDR1 is SGHAT and CDR2 is FQDESV (reference sequence). Trimming removed 3 bases at V and 1 base at J, with 6 bases between. This CDR3 comprises 13 residues.

This clonotype was counted ten times or more. The chain carries TRBV28 and TRBJ2-7; 8 nucleotides align to TRBD1. The J segment lost 5 bases and the V segment lost 5 bases, leaving 11 bases of the junction unmatched. This CDR3 contains 15 residues. Germline V gene data show CDR1 as MDHEN and CDR2 as SYDVKM. The CDR3, as DNA: TGTGCCAGCAGTCACTCCTCGGACAGGGTCGACGAGCAGTACTTC. The encoded protein is CASSHSSDRVDEQYF.

This clonotype appeared many times. V gene TRBV7-8 combines with J gene TRBJ2-7; D unclear. Per the germline V gene, CDR1 is SGHVS and CDR2 is FQNEAQ. There are 15 residues in the CDR3. V was cut by 4 bases and J by 0 bases, with 13 bases left in between. CDR3 region: CASSSGLQISYEQYF. CDR3 nucleotide sequence: TGTGCCAGCAGCTCTGGGCTGCAGATCTCCTACGAGCAGTACTTC.

The chain joins TRBV2 to TRBJ2-7; D ambiguous. V dropped 2 bases and J dropped 2 bases, with 13 bases sitting between them. The germline V gene has CDR1 SNHLY and CDR2 FYNNEI. The CDR3 covers 15 residues. CDR3 amino acids: CASSEPGAGPYEQYF. CDR3 DNA sequence: TGTGCCAGCAGTGAACCGGGTGCCGGCCCCTACGAGCAGTACTTC.

The rearrangement joins TRBV12-3 or TRBV12-4 to TRBJ1-5, with a possible D match to TRBD1 (6 bases). V lost 5 bases and J lost 6, with 14 bases in between. The CDR3 spans 14 residues. The CDR3 DNA follows: TGTGCCAGCAGTCCCTCGCAGGGGACTCAGCCCCAGCATTTT. Encoded protein: CASSPSQGTQPQHF.

This clonotype was observed at least ten times. CDR3 sequence: CASSPRQASNQPQHF. Here the CDR3 DNA reads TGTGCCAGCAGCCCCCGACAGGCTAGCAATCAGCCCCAGCATTTT. The chain has TRBV4-2 and TRBJ1-5; tentative D call: TRBD1 (6 bases). CDR1 is LGHNA and CDR2 is YNFKEQ in the germline V gene. This CDR3 is built from 15 residues. V lost 4 bases, J lost 0 bases, and 10 bases lay in between.